The 15 T cell receptor beta chains presented below share a single source sample, sequenced in a study of blood T cell repertoires in COVID-19. TCRdb's table, derived via immunoSEQ multiplex PCR, lists solely in-frame clones and lacks some. Here the sample spans around 77,000 clones, about three quarters being singletons. Source material: peripheral blood. The receptors here all came from a woman of 80 years or more with active or convalescent COVID-19.

This rearrangement joins TRBV6-5 to TRBJ2-1; 9 bases align to TRBD1. Germline CDR1 is MNHEY and CDR2 is SVGAGI. V dropped 5 bases and J dropped 7; count of bases not matched to a gene: 6. This CDR3 comprises 14 residues. Here the CDR3 DNA reads TGTGCCAGCAGTACCGGGACAGGGTTGAATGAGCAGTTCTTC. It codes for CASSTGTGLNEQFF.

V and J are TRBV6-6 and TRBJ1-6, with D uncertain. This CDR3 region has 13 residues. Trimming stripped 4 bases from V and 8 bases from J, with 9 bases between. CDR1 is MNHNY, CDR2 SVGAGI, per germline (reference sequence). The DNA of the CDR3 is TGTGCCAGCAGTTTCCTCCTATATTCACCCCTCCACTTT. The encoded protein is CASSFLLYSPLHF.

This clone was counted between two and nine times. This chain joins TRBV7-2 and TRBJ2-3, with TRBD1 matching 7 bases. V was clipped by 4 bases and J by 3 bases; unmatched bases: 7. The germline gives CDR1 SGHTA, CDR2 FQGNSA. The CDR3 sequence is 15 residues long. This CDR3 reads CASSSRTGETDTQYF. DNA for the CDR3: TGTGCCAGCAGCTCCAGGACAGGAGAAACAGATACGCAGTATTTT.

This chain links TRBV20-1 with TRBJ1-2; TRBD1 is a possible D gene (5 bases). CDR3 size: 14 residues. Between the trimmed V and J ends, which lost 3 bases and 5 bases, there was a span of 16 bases. Germline loops: CDR1 DFQATT, CDR2 SNEGSKA (reference sequence). CDR3 DNA sequence: TGCAGTGCTAGTGTCGGGGGAAAGGGGTATGGCTACACCTTC. Translation: CSASVGGKGYGYTF.

CDR3 protein: CASSEGLSYEQYF. Here the CDR3 DNA reads TGTGCCAGCAGTGAGGGACTCTCCTACGAGCAGTACTTC. The chain is built from TRBV6-2 or TRBV6-3 and TRBJ2-7; tentative D call: TRBD2 (6 bases). Deletions cut 5 bases from V and 0 bases from J, with 8 bases between. This CDR3 contains 13 residues. Germline V gene lookup returns CDR1 MNHEY and CDR2 SVGEGT.

This clone was counted a single time. The J gene is TRBJ2-3, the V gene TRBV18; D remains unclear. The V gene lost 1 base and the J gene lost 5 bases, with 4 bases spanning the gap. The CDR3 runs 12 residues. The V gene's germline CDR1 is KGHSH and CDR2 LQKENI. The DNA for the CDR3 is TGTGCCAGCTCACCACTCGGAGATACGCAGTATTTT. It encodes CASSPLGDTQYF.

The chain is built from TRBV24-1 and TRBJ2-3, with D perhaps matching TRBD2 (6 bases). Germline V CDR1 and CDR2: KGHDR, SFDVKD. This CDR3 comprises 14 residues. The V end was cut by 4 bases, the J end by 6 bases, with 13 bases between. The CDR3 bases are TGTGCCACCAGTGACGATTTCGGAGGGGATACGCAGTATTTT. Amino acid sequence: CATSDDFGGDTQYF.

The chain joins TRBV3-1 (or the pseudogene TRBV3-2) to TRBJ1-2, with D perhaps matching TRBD1 (6 bases). CDR1 and CDR2 (germline): LGHDT, YNNKEL (reference sequence). This CDR3 has 17 amino acids. Trimming removed 0 bases at V and 0 bases at J, with 14 bases between. Here the CDR3 reads CASSQEVQDRPNYGYTF. The CDR3, as DNA: TGTGCCAGCAGCCAAGAGGTTCAGGACAGACCTAACTATGGCTACACCTTC.

CDR3 protein: CASSRQGEIQETQYF. CDR3 nucleotide sequence: TGTGCCAGCTCACGACAGGGCGAGATACAAGAGACCCAGTACTTC. V and J are TRBV18 and TRBJ2-5; 7 bases are a match to TRBD1. Germline V gene lookup returns CDR1 KGHSH and CDR2 LQKENI. There are 15 residues in the CDR3. V dropped 4 bases and J dropped 2; count of bases not matched to a gene: 7.

This clone was seen only once. The chain combines TRBV18 with TRBJ1-5, with 8 bases lining up with TRBD1. The CDR3 sequence is 15 residues long. Germline V gives CDR1 KGHSH, CDR2 LQKENI. The V and J ends lost 6 bases and 2 bases, in that order; junction bases with no gene match: 6. The CDR3 region is CASSPTGQGNQPQHF. The DNA of the CDR3 is TGTGCCAGCTCTCCCACGGGACAGGGCAATCAGCCCCAGCATTTT.

V usage is TRBV5-4 and J usage is TRBJ2-2; D is uncertain. Germline V gives CDR1 SGHNT, CDR2 YYREEE (reference sequence). This CDR3 has 12 residues. Trimming shortened V by 4 bases and J by 5 bases, and 6 bases separated the two germline ends. The DNA for the CDR3 is TGTGCCAGCAGCCTCTTGACCGGGGAGCTGTTTTTT. It specifies CASSLLTGELFF. The full variable domain, its missing parts supplied by reference TRBV5-4 and TRBJ2-2, is ETGVTQSPTHLIKTRGQQVTLRCSSQSGHNTVSWYQQALGQGPQFIFQYYREEENGRGNFPPRFSGLQFPNYSSELNVNALELDDSALYLCASSLLTGELFFGEGSRLTVL.

The chain links TRBV30 to TRBJ1-1; TRBD1 aligns across 8 bases. Germline V gene sequence: CDR1 GTSNPN, CDR2 SVGIG (reference sequence). V was clipped by 3 bases and J by 3 bases; unmatched bases: 6. The CDR3 is made up of 14 amino acids. Here the CDR3 reads CAWRHRGSDTEAFF. The CDR3 coding sequence is TGTGCCTGGAGGCACAGGGGGTCGGACACTGAAGCTTTCTTT.

The chain couples TRBV19 to TRBJ1-6, with 7 bases aligning to TRBD1. J gave up 5 bases and V 5 bases, and 9 bases lay outside the gene matches. CDR1 and CDR2 from the germline V gene are LNHDA and SQIVND (reference sequence). CDR3 length: 16 amino acids. The CDR3 coding sequence is TGTGCCAGTAGTCCAAAAGACAGGGTGGATAATTCACCCCTCCACTTT. Residues: CASSPKDRVDNSPLHF.

This clone was counted a single time. This chain joins TRBV14 and TRBJ1-1; D remains ambiguous. The CDR3 has 13 residues. Trimming pared 0 bases from V and 2 bases from J, leaving 4 bases between. Germline V CDR1 and CDR2: SGHDN, FVKESK. The CDR3 reads CASSQDLNTEAFF. The CDR3 DNA reads TGTGCCAGCAGCCAAGACTTAAACACTGAAGCTTTCTTT.

The rearrangement joins TRBV11-2 to TRBJ2-4, with a weak D call TRBD1 (6 bases). The CDR3 sequence is 13 residues long. V was trimmed by 5 bases and J by 4 bases, leaving 9 bases between them. Germline-derived CDR1 and CDR2 are SGHAT and FQNNGV. The CDR3 DNA follows: TGTGCCAGCAGCATAAGGGGGAAAAACATTCAGTACTTC. This encodes CASSIRGKNIQYF.